The 22 T cell receptor beta chains below come from one sample, sequenced in a study of T cell repertoires in ileal Crohn's disease. Using immunoSEQ multiplex PCR, the repertoire was profiled, and TCRdb retains in-frame clones only, with some absent. Among several thousand clones, about four fifths were seen once, and the ten largest hold about 5%. The material sequenced was ileal tissue. These receptors all come from an adult with Crohn's disease.

This clone was found a few times. CDR3 sequence: CASRGGGNQPQHF. Here the CDR3 DNA reads TGTGCCAGCAGAGGGGGTGGCAATCAGCCCCAGCATTTT. The chain employs TRBV28 and TRBJ1-5, with a possible D match to TRBD1 (6 bases). Germline V CDR1 and CDR2: MDHEN, SYDVKM. The ends were cut back, 6 bases at V and 2 bases at J, with 8 bases in the middle. This CDR3 spans 13 amino acids.

This clone appeared once. The chain uses TRBV4-1 and TRBJ2-1; tentative D call: TRBD2 (6 bases). Trimming left V 4 bases short and J 5 bases short, with 15 bases between. Germline assignment: CDR1 MGHRA and CDR2 YSYEKL. The CDR3 extends over 15 amino acids. The CDR3 DNA reads as TGCGCCAGCAGCCCCCAGGAGGGCCGGCACAATGAGCAGTTCTTC. As protein: CASSPQEGRHNEQFF.

This clone was observed a single time. The V gene is TRBV4-1, the J gene TRBJ2-5; 8 bases are shared with TRBD1. Germline assignment: CDR1 MGHRA and CDR2 YSYEKL. The CDR3 runs to 15 residues. Trimming at V came to 3 bases and at J to 4 bases, leaving 7 bases not matched to a gene. CDR3 residues: CASSHPGTGGETQYF. CDR3 sequence (DNA): TGCGCCAGCAGCCACCCCGGGACAGGAGGAGAGACCCAGTACTTC.

J is TRBJ2-2 and V is TRBV2; TRBD2 might be the D (6 bases). V lost 2 bases to trimming and J lost 2 bases, with 12 bases between them. The germline V gene encodes CDR1 SNHLY and CDR2 FYNNEI. The CDR3 length is 16 residues. CDR3: CASSEWLALNTGELFF. The CDR3 DNA is TGTGCCAGCAGTGAATGGCTAGCGTTAAACACCGGGGAGCTGTTTTTT. Using reference TRBV2 and TRBJ2-2 for the parts outside the CDR3, the full variable domain is EPEVTQTPSHQVTQMGQEVILRCVPISNHLYFYWYRQILGQKVEFLVSFYNNEISEKSEIFDDQFSVERPDGSNFTLKIRSTKLEDSAMYFCASSEWLALNTGELFFGEGSRLTVL.

V is TRBV5-1 and J is TRBJ2-7; D may be TRBD1 (6 bases). Trimming cost V 0 bases and J 4 bases, with 11 bases left between them. The germline V gene encodes CDR1 SGHRS and CDR2 YFSETQ. There are 14 residues in the CDR3. Written as DNA, the CDR3 is TGCGCCAGCAGCTTGGACCAGGGGAAATACGAGCAGTACTTC. It is translated as CASSLDQGKYEQYF.

The genes are TRBV6-5 and TRBJ2-3, with D unresolved. The CDR3 extends over 15 amino acids. Trimming removed 4 bases from V and 6 bases from J, with 17 bases in between. Germline V gene sequence: CDR1 MNHEY, CDR2 SVGAGI. CDR3 DNA sequence: TGTGCCAGCAGTTTCCGCCCGGGTTTGACGGATACGCAGTATTTT. Protein product: CASSFRPGLTDTQYF.

The V gene is TRBV19, the J gene TRBJ2-7, with 9 bases identical to TRBD2. The CDR3 has 16 amino acids. The trim removed 3 bases at V and 0 bases at J, leaving 6 bases unmatched. Germline-derived CDR1 and CDR2 are LNHDA and SQIVND (reference sequence). CDR3 nucleotides: TGTGCCAGTAGTATGGGGAGCGGGAGGAGCTCCTACGAGCAGTACTTC. This sequence encodes CASSMGSGRSSYEQYF.

The chain links TRBV28 to TRBJ2-5; 8 bases fit TRBD1. From germline, CDR1 is MDHEN and CDR2 SYDVKM. This CDR3 spans 16 amino acids. V dropped 2 bases and J dropped 5; count of bases not matched to a gene: 10. CDR3 region: CASSLSLPGGRETQYF. The CDR3 DNA sequence: TGTGCCAGCAGTTTAAGCCTACCAGGGGGCCGGGAGACCCAGTACTTC. The whole variable domain, remainder taken from reference TRBV28 and TRBJ2-5, is DVKVTQSSRYLVKRTGEKVFLECVQDMDHENMFWYRQDPGLGLRLIYFSYDVKMKEKGDIPEGYSVSREKKERFSLILESASTNQTSMYLCASSLSLPGGRETQYFGPGTRLLVL.

The V and J genes are TRBV29-1 and TRBJ2-7; D is unclear. Per the germline V gene, CDR1 is SQVTM and CDR2 is ANQGSEA. CDR3 length: 11 residues. Between the trimmed V and J ends, which lost 1 base and 2 bases, there was a span of 3 bases. CDR3 DNA: TGCAGCGTTGAAGTCACCTACGAGCAGTACTTC. Translated: CSVEVTYEQYF.

This chain connects TRBV7-9 to TRBJ2-1, with 7 bases that match TRBD1. This CDR3 comprises 16 residues. CDR1 is SEHNR and CDR2 is FQNEAQ in the germline V gene (reference sequence). V was clipped by 2 bases and J by 6 bases; unmatched bases: 10. CDR3 coding DNA: TGTGCCAGCAGCTTATTCGGGACAGAAAGGATCAATGAGCAGTTCTTC. It translates to CASSLFGTERINEQFF.

A few counts support this clone. The chain recombines TRBV11-3 with TRBJ2-5; 14 bases match TRBD2. Unmatched junction bases numbered 5, after V lost 4 bases and J lost 7 bases. This CDR3 has 15 residues. CDR1 and CDR2 from the germline V gene are SGHNT and YENEEA. The DNA of the CDR3 is TGTGCCAGCAGCTCCGGACTAGCGGGAGGCGGGACCCAGTACTTC. Amino acids: CASSSGLAGGGTQYF.

This sequence joins TRBV29-1 and TRBJ1-2, with 7 bases aligning to TRBD1. The CDR3 extends over 12 amino acids. Germline V gives CDR1 SQVTM, CDR2 ANQGSEA. Trimming removed 5 bases from V and 8 bases from J; junction bases left unmatched: 8. CDR3 nucleotides: TGCAGCGTTCGTTGGGACAGAAGCGGCTACACCTTC. It codes for CSVRWDRSGYTF.

The rearrangement links TRBV7-8 to TRBJ2-7; D is undetermined. V was shortened by 6 bases and J by 0 bases, with 12 bases between the two germline ends. Germline assignment: CDR1 SGHVS and CDR2 FQNEAQ. The CDR3 consists of 14 residues. CDR3 DNA: TGTGCCAGCAGGCCAGGTCGCGCCTCCTACGAGCAGTACTTC. This translates into CASRPGRASYEQYF.

This sequence joins TRBV25-1 and TRBJ1-5, with 9 positions matching TRBD1. The CDR3 is made up of 14 amino acids. V shed 3 bases and J 5 bases; nucleotides not matched to a gene: 2. CDR1 is MGHDK, CDR2 SYGVNS, per germline. The CDR3 DNA is TGTGCCAGCAGTGACGGGACAGGGCATCAGCCCCAGCATTTT. Protein: CASSDGTGHQPQHF. Complete variable domain (other parts from reference TRBV25-1 and TRBJ1-5): EADIYQTPRYLVIGTGKKITLECSQTMGHDKMYWYQQDPGMELHLIHYSYGVNSTEKGDLSSESTVSRIRTEHFPLTLESARPSHTSQYLCASSDGTGHQPQHFGDGTRLSIL.

This sequence joins TRBV7-2 and TRBJ2-1; no clear D gene. The CDR3 loop spans 15 amino acids. Germline-derived CDR1 and CDR2 are SGHTA and FQGNSA. Trimming took off 5 bases at V and 1 base at J, with 12 bases between the two ends. The CDR3 loop is CASSPDFASYNEQFF. CDR3 in DNA: TGTGCCAGCAGCCCCGACTTCGCTTCCTACAATGAGCAGTTCTTC.

The chain couples TRBV30 to TRBJ2-3; 13 nucleotides line up with TRBD2. CDR3 length equals 15 residues. Germline lookup yields CDR1 GTSNPN and CDR2 SVGIG (reference sequence). Trimming took 0 bases from V and 4 from J; bases not matched to a gene: 1. This CDR3 is CAWSVLAGGPDTQYF. The CDR3 region has the DNA TGTGCCTGGAGTGTACTAGCGGGAGGGCCAGATACGCAGTATTTT.

J is TRBJ2-3 and V is TRBV27; a possible D gene is TRBD2 (5 bases). Per the germline V gene, CDR1 is MNHEY and CDR2 is SMNVEV (reference sequence). The CDR3 is 14 residues long. V gave up 4 bases and J gave up 0 bases, with 8 bases separating them. CDR3 protein: CASSYQRSTDTQYF. DNA of the CDR3: TGTGCCAGCAGTTATCAGCGGAGCACAGATACGCAGTATTTT.

The chain uses TRBV9 and TRBJ2-3; 12 bases are shared with TRBD2. This CDR3 has 18 amino acids. Trimming cost V 0 bases and J 5 bases; bases outside gene matches: 10. Looked up from germline, CDR1 is SGDLS and CDR2 is YYNGEE. CDR3 loop: CASSVGLTSGSSGDTQYF. Written as DNA, the CDR3 is TGTGCCAGCAGCGTAGGACTGACTAGCGGGAGTTCAGGAGATACGCAGTATTTT.

This clone was counted a single time. This chain connects TRBV6-1 to TRBJ2-7; tentative D call: TRBD1 (6 bases). The V gene's germline CDR1 is MNHNS and CDR2 SASEGT. Trimming removed 2 bases from V and 7 bases from J, with 12 bases in between. The CDR3 runs to 13 residues. CDR3 residues: CASSESGQPEQYF. CDR3 nucleotides: TGTGCCAGCAGTGAAAGCGGACAGCCAGAGCAGTACTTC.

V usage is TRBV11-2 and J usage is TRBJ1-2; no firm D call. Germline CDR1 reads SGHAT; CDR2 reads FQNNGV. V was trimmed by 1 base and J by 4 bases, leaving 10 bases between them. The CDR3 length is 14 residues. The CDR3 spells CASSLVEEIYGYTF. DNA for the CDR3: TGTGCCAGCAGCTTAGTAGAGGAAATCTATGGCTACACCTTC. Looking up the rest from reference TRBV11-2 and TRBJ1-2 gives the full variable domain: EAGVAQSPRYKIIEKRQSVAFWCNPISGHATLYWYQQILGQGPKLLIQFQNNGVVDDSQLPKDRFSAERLKGVDSTLKIQPAKLEDSAVYLCASSLVEEIYGYTFGSGTRLTVV.

V and J are TRBV5-1 and TRBJ2-4; D may be TRBD2 (5 bases). The V and J ends lost 2 bases and 6 bases respectively, with 18 bases between them. CDR1 SGHRS and CDR2 YFSETQ come from the germline V gene. The CDR3 is made up of 16 amino acids. The CDR3 loop reads CASSLGRRGPGNIQYF. The CDR3 DNA is TGCGCCAGCAGCTTAGGCCGCCGGGGTCCGGGAAACATTCAGTACTTC.

V usage is TRBV25-1 and J usage is TRBJ2-1, with 10 positions matching TRBD2. Per the germline V gene, CDR1 is MGHDK and CDR2 is SYGVNS. V was pared by 4 bases and J by 4 bases, with 1 base of the junction left unmatched. The CDR3 is made up of 14 amino acids. The CDR3 here is CASSGTSGYNEQFF. DNA for the CDR3: TGTGCCAGCAGTGGGACTAGCGGATACAATGAGCAGTTCTTC.